This T cell receptor (beta chain) was found in a study of blood T cell repertoires in COVID-19. Study context: The origin of the acute and convalescent COVID-19 samples was the United States, Italy and Spain.

Assay used: immunoSEQ multiplex PCR; TCRdb lists only in-frame clones, some missing. The table has 220,000 or so clones, 92% seen once. This clone has only a few counts. CDR1 is SGHNT, CDR2 YENEEA, per germline. CDR3 length: 13 amino acids. The ends lost 7 bases at V and 5 bases at J; junction bases unmatched: 6. V is TRBV11-3 and J is TRBJ2-5, with 8 positions matching TRBD1. The source is a man aged 60 to 69 with COVID-19, enrolled during active disease. The material sequenced was peripheral blood. CDR3 coding DNA: TGTGCCAGCAAACCGGCAGGGGGCGAGACCCAGTACTTC. Translation: CASKPAGGETQYF.